This TCR beta chain was sequenced during a study of T cell changes during pregnancy in multiple sclerosis. Germline V CDR1 and CDR2: MNHEY, SMNVEV (reference sequence). There are 16 residues in the CDR3. V shed 5 bases and J 4 bases; nucleotides not matched to a gene: 7. Produced via immunoSEQ multiplex PCR; TCRdb's table is partial and in-frame only. Counted here are some 30,000 clones, about 91% occurring once; the ten biggest clones make up around 6.8%. The rearrangement links TRBV27 to TRBJ2-1; TRBD2 agrees at 11 bases. The receptor was derived from a female donor with multiple sclerosis, enrolled in a pregnancy study. The sample consisted of CD8+ T cells from peripheral blood mononuclear cells, taken after pregnancy. The CDR3 nucleotides are TGTGCCAGCAGTAGACTAGCGGGAACTTTATACAATGAGCAGTTCTTC. It encodes CASSRLAGTLYNEQFF.